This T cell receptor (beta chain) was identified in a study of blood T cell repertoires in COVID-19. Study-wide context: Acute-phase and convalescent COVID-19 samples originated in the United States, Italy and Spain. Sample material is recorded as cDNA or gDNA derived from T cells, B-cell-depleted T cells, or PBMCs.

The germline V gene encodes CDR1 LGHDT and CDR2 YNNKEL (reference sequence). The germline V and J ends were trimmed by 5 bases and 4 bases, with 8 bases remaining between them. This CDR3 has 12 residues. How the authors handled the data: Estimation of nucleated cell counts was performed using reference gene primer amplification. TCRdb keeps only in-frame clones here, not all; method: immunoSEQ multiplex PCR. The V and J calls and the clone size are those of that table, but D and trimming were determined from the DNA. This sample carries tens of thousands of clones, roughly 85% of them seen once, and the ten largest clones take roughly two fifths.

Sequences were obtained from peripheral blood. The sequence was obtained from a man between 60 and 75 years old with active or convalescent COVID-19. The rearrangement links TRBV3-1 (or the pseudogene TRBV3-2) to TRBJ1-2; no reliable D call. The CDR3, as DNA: TGTGCCAGCAGCAGAACATCCTATGGCTACACCTTC. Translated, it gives CASSRTSYGYTF.